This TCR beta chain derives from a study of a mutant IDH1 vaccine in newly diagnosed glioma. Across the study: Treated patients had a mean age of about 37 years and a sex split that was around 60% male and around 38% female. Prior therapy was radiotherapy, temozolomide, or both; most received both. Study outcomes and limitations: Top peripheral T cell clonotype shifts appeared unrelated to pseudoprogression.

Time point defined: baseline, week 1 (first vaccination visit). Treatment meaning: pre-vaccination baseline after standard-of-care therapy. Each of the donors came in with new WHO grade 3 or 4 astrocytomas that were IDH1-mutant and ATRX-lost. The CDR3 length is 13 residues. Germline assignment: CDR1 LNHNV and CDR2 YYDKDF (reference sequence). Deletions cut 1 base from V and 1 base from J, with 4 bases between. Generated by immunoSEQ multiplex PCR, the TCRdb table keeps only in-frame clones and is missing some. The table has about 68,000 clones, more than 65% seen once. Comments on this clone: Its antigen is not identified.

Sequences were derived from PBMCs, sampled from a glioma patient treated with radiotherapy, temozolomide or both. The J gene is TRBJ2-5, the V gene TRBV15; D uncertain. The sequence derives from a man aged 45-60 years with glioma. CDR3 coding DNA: TGTGCCACCAGCAGAGCTGTCCAAGAGACCCAGTACTTC. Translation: CATSRAVQETQYF.